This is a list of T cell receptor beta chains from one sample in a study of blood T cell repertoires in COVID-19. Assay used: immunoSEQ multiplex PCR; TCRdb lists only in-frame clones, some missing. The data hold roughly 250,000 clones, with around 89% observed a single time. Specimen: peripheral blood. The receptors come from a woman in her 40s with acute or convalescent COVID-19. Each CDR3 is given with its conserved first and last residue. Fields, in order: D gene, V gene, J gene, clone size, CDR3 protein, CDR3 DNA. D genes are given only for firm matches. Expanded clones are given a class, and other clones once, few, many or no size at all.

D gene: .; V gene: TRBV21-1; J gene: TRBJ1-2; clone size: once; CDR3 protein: CASTHIPTANHFPLNYGYTF; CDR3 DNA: TGTGCCAGCACCCACATCCCGACAGCCAACCACTTCCCGCTAAACTATGGCTACACCTTC
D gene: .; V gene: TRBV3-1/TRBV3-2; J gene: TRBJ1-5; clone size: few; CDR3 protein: CASSQSGKGLGNQPQHF; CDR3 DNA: TGTGCCAGCAGCCAAAGCGGGAAGGGGTTGGGCAATCAGCCCCAGCATTTT
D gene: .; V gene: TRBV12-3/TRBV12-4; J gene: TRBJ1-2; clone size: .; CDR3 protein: CASSPQGIYGYTF; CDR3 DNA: TGTGCCAGCAGCCCACAGGGTATCTATGGCTACACCTTC
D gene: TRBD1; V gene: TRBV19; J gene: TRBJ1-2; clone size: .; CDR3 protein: CASSAWDRDYGYTF; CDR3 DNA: TGTGCCAGTAGTGCTTGGGACAGGGACTATGGCTACACCTTC
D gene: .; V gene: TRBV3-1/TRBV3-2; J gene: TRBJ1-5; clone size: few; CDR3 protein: CASSQSGVTNQPQHF; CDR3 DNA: TGTGCCAGCAGCCAGAGCGGGGTCACCAATCAGCCCCAGCATTTT
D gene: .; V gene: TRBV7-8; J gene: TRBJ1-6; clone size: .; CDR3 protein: CASSLGPGYGRSPLHF; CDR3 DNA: TGTGCCAGCAGCTTAGGCCCGGGATATGGGCGTTCACCCCTCCACTTT
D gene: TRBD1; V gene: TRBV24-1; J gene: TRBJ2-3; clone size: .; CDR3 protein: CATATGQGVTDTQYF; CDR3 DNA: TGTGCCACCGCGACCGGACAGGGGGTCACAGATACGCAGTATTTT
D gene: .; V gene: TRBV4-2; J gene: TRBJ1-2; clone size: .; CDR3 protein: CASSQGVTGNYGYTF; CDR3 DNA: TGTGCCAGCAGCCAAGGGGTCACGGGGAACTATGGCTACACCTTC
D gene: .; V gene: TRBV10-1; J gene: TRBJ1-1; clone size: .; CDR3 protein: CASSESRIVSTEAFF; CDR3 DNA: TGCGCCAGCAGTGAGTCCAGGATCGTAAGCACTGAAGCTTTCTTT
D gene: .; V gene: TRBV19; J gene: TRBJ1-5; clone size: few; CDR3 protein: CASSIRGASNQPQHF; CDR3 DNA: TGTGCCAGTAGTATTCGGGGGGCGAGCAATCAGCCCCAGCATTTT
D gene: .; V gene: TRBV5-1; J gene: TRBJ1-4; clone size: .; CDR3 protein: CASRGGAGREKLFF; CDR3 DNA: TGCGCCAGCCGGGGGGGAGCCGGCCGGGAAAAACTGTTTTTT
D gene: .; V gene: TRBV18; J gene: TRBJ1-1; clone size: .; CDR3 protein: CASSPARLTTEAFF; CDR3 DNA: TGTGCCAGCTCACCGGCCAGGCTTACCACTGAAGCTTTCTTT
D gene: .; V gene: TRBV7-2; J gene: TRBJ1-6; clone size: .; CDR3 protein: CASRGHQSYSPLHF; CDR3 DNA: TGTGCCAGCAGGGGACATCAGAGCTATTCACCCCTCCACTTT
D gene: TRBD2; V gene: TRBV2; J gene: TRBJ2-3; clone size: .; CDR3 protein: CASSEEASGKTDTQYF; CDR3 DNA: TGTGCCAGCAGTGAAGAGGCTAGCGGGAAAACAGATACGCAGTATTTT
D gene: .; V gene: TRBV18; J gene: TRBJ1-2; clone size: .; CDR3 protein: CASSPEGADYGYTF; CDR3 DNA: TGTGCCAGCTCACCGGAGGGAGCGGACTATGGCTACACCTTC
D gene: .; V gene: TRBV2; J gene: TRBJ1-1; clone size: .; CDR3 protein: CASSNNRDTEAFF; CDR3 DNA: TGTGCCAGCAGTAACAACAGGGACACTGAAGCTTTCTTT
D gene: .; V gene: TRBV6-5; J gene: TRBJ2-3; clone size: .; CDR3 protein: CASSLIRTDTQYF; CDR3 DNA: TGTGCCAGCAGTCTTATCCGCACAGATACGCAGTATTTT
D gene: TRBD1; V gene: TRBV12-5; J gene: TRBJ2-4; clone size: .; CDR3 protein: CASGSGQGAGNIQYF; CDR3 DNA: TGTGCTAGTGGTTCTGGACAGGGGGCAGGAAACATTCAGTACTTC
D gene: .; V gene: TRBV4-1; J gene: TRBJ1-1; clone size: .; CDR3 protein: CASSQPPGVRTEAFF; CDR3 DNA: TGCGCCAGCAGCCAACCCCCGGGGGTCCGCACTGAAGCTTTCTTT
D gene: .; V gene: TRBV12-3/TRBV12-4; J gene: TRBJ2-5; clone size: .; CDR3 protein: CASSVGAGETQYF; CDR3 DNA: TGTGCCAGCAGCGTGGGGGCGGGAGAGACCCAGTACTTC
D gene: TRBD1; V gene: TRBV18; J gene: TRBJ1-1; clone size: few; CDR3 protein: CASSPYRGRETEAFF; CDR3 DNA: TGTGCCAGCTCACCTTACAGGGGGCGGGAGACTGAAGCTTTCTTT
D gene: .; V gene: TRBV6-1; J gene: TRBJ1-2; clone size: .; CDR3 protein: CASSEAIDILMDGYTF; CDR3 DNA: TGTGCCAGCAGTGAAGCCATTGACATCCTTATGGATGGCTACACCTTC